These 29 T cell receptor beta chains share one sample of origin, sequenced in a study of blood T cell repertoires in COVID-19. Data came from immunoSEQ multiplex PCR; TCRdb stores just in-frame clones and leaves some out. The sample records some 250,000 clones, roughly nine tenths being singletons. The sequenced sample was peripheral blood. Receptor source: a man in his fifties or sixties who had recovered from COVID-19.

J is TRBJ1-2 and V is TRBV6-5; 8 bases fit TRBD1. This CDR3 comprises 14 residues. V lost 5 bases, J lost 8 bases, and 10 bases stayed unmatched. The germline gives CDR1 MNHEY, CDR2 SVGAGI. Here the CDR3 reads CASSPMDRDDGYTF. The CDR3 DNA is TGTGCCAGCAGTCCGATGGACAGGGATGACGGCTACACCTTC.

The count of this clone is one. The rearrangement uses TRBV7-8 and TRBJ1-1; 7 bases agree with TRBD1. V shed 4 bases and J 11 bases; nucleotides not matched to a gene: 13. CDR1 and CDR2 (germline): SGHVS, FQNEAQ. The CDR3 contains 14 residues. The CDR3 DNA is TGTGCCAGCAGCTCAATTACAGGGGCCCAAGCGGCTTTCTTT. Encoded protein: CASSSITGAQAAFF.

The CDR3 region is CASSQGRTGAIKTGEKLFF. The DNA of the CDR3 is TGCGCCAGCAGCCAAGGCCGGACAGGGGCCATTAAGACGGGGGAAAAACTGTTTTTT. The genes are TRBV4-1 and TRBJ1-4; TRBD1 agrees at 9 bases. The germline V gene encodes CDR1 MGHRA and CDR2 YSYEKL. This CDR3 spans 19 amino acids. After removal of 1 base from V and 8 bases from J, the junction contained 17 bases not matched to a gene.

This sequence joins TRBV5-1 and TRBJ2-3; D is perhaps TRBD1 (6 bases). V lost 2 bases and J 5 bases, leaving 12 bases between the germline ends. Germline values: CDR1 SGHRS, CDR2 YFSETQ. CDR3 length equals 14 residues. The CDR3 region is CASSFQGNEDTQYF. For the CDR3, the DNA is TGCGCCAGCAGCTTTCAGGGGAATGAAGATACGCAGTATTTT. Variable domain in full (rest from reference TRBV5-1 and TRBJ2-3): KAGVTQTPRYLIKTRGQQVTLSCSPISGHRSVSWYQQTPGQGLQFLFEYFSETQRNKGNFPGRFSGRQFSNSRSEMNVSTLELGDSALYLCASSFQGNEDTQYFGPGTRLTVL.

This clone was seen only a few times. The CDR3 protein is CASSAGMGYEKLFF. CDR3 DNA: TGTGCCAGCAGCGCAGGGATGGGGTATGAAAAACTGTTTTTT. This chain links TRBV9 with TRBJ1-4; possibly TRBD1 for D (5 bases). The V end lost 3 bases, the J end lost 6 bases, and 12 bases lay between the germline ends. This CDR3 has 14 amino acids. Germline CDR1 reads SGDLS; CDR2 reads YYNGEE.

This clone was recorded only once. CDR3 residues: CASSPGQGNGYGYTF. In DNA form, the CDR3 reads TGTGCCAGTAGTCCCGGACAGGGGAACGGCTATGGCTACACCTTC. The V gene is TRBV19, the J gene TRBJ1-2, with TRBD1 identical over 9 bases. The CDR3 runs to 15 residues. J gave up 4 bases and V 5 bases, and 8 bases lay outside the gene matches. The germline V gene has CDR1 LNHDA and CDR2 SQIVND (reference sequence).

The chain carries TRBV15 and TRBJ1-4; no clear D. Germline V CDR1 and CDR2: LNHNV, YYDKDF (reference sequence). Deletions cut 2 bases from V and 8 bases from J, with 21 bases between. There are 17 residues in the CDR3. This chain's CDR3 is CATSRTDLTGSWEKLFF. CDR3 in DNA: TGTGCCACCAGCAGAACGGATTTGACGGGTAGTTGGGAAAAACTGTTTTTT.

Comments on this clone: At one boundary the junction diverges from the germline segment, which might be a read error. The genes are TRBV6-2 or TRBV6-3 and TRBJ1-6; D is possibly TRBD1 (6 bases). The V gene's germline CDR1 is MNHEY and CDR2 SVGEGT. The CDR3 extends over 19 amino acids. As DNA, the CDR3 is TGTGCCAGCAGTTACCCTCAGCGACAGGCGAGCTCCTATAATTCATCCCTCCACTTT. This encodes CASSYPQRQASSYNSSLHF.

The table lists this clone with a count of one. CDR3 coding DNA: TGTGCCAGCAGTGCGAGGACTAGTGGGCGGGGAGATACGCAGTATTTT. Translation: CASSARTSGRGDTQYF. V gene TRBV2 combines with J gene TRBJ2-3, with 7 bases aligning to TRBD2. The trim removed 4 bases at V and 5 bases at J, leaving 12 bases unmatched. The CDR3 totals 16 residues. Per the germline V gene, CDR1 is SNHLY and CDR2 is FYNNEI.

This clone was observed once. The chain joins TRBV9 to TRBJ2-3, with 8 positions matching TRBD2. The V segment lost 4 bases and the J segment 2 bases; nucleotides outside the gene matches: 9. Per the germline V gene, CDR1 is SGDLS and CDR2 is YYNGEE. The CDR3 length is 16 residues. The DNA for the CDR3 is TGTGCCAGCAGCCCAGACGGCGGGGGGACCACAGATACGCAGTATTTT. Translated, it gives CASSPDGGGTTDTQYF.

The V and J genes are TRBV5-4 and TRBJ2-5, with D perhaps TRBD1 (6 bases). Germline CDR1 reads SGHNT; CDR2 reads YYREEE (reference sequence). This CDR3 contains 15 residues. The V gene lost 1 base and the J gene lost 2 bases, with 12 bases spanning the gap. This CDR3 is CASSLPGQRQETQYF. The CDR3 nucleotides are TGTGCCAGCAGCTTGCCCGGACAGCGACAAGAGACCCAGTACTTC.

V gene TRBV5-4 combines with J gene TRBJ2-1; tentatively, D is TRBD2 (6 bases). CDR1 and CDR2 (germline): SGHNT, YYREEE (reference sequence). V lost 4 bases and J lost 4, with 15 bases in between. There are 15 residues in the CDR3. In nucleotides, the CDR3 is TGTGCCAGCAGCAAGACGGGACTCACATACAATGAGCAGTTCTTC. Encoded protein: CASSKTGLTYNEQFF. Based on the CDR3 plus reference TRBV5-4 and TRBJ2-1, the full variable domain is ETGVTQSPTHLIKTRGQQVTLRCSSQSGHNTVSWYQQALGQGPQFIFQYYREEENGRGNFPPRFSGLQFPNYSSELNVNALELDDSALYLCASSKTGLTYNEQFFGPGTRLTVL.

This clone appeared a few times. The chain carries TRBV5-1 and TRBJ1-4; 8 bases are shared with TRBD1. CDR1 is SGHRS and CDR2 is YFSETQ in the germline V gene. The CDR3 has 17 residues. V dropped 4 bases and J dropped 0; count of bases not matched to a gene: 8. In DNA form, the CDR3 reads TGCGCCAGCAGCCTGGACAGGGAACTAGCAACTAATGAAAAACTGTTTTTT. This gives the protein CASSLDRELATNEKLFF.

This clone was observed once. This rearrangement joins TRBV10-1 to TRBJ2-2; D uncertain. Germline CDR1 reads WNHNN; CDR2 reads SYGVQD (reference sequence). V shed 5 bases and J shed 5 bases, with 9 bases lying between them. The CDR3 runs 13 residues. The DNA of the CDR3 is TGCGCCAGCAGTCCGGTCCCGACCGGGGAGCTGTTTTTT. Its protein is CASSPVPTGELFF.

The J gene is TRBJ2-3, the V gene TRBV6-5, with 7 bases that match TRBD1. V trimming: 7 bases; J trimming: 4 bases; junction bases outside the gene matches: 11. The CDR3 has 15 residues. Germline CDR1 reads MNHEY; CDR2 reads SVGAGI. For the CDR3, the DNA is TGTGCCAGCACCGAGGGGGCTACTAAGGCAGATACGCAGTATTTT. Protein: CASTEGATKADTQYF.

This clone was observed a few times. CDR3 coding DNA: TGTGCCAGCAGCCCAGGGGCGCACACTGAAGCTTTCTTT. It encodes CASSPGAHTEAFF. This rearrangement joins TRBV7-9 to TRBJ1-1; maybe TRBD1 (6 bases). Between the trimmed V and J ends, which lost 5 bases and 3 bases, there was a span of 10 bases. Looked up from germline, CDR1 is SEHNR and CDR2 is FQNEAQ (reference sequence). The CDR3 totals 13 residues.

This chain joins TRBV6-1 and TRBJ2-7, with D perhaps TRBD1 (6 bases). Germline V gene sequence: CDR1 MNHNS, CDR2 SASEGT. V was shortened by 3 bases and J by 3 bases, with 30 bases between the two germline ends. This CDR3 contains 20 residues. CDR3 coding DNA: TGTGCCAGCAGTGATTACTCCGGGACAAACACTTCCACTCGTCGCTACGAGCAGTACTTC. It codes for CASSDYSGTNTSTRRYEQYF.

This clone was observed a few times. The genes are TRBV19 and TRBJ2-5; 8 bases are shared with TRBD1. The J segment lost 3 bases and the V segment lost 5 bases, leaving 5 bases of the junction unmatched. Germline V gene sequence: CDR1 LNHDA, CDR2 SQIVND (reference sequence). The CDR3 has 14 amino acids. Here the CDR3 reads CASSALDREETQYF. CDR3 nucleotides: TGTGCCAGTAGTGCCTTGGACAGGGAAGAGACCCAGTACTTC.

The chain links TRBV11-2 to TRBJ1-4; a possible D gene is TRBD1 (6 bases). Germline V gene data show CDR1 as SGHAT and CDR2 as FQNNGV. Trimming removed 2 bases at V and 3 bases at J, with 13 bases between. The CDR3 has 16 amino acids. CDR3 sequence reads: CASSLYQGFANEKLFF. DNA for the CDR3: TGTGCCAGCAGCTTATATCAGGGGTTTGCTAATGAAAAACTGTTTTTT. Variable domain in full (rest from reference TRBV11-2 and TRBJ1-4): EAGVAQSPRYKIIEKRQSVAFWCNPISGHATLYWYQQILGQGPKLLIQFQNNGVVDDSQLPKDRFSAERLKGVDSTLKIQPAKLEDSAVYLCASSLYQGFANEKLFFGSGTQLSVL.

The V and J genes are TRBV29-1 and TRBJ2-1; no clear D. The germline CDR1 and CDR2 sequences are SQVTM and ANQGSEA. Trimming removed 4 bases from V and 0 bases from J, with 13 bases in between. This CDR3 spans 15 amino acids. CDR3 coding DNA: TGCAGCGTTGCTACGGGTGGTCTCTCCTACAATGAGCAGTTCTTC. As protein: CSVATGGLSYNEQFF.

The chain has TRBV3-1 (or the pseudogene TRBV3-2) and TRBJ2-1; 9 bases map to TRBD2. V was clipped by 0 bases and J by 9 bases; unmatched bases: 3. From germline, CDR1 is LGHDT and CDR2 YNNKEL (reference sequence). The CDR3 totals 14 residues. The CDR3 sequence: CASSQEGLAVEQFF. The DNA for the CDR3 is TGTGCCAGCAGCCAAGAGGGACTAGCTGTTGAGCAGTTCTTC.

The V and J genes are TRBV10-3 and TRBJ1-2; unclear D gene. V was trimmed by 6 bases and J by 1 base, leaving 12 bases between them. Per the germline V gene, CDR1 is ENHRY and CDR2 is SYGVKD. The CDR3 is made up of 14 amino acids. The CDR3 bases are TGTGCCATCAGGGACTCCCCGGGTAACTATGGCTACACCTTC. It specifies CAIRDSPGNYGYTF.

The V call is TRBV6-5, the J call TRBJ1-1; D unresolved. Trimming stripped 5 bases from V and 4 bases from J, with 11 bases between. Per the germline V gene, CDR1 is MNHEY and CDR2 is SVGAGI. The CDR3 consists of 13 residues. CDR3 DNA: TGTGCCAGCAGTCGGGTGTTCGGCACTGAAGCTTTCTTT. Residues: CASSRVFGTEAFF.

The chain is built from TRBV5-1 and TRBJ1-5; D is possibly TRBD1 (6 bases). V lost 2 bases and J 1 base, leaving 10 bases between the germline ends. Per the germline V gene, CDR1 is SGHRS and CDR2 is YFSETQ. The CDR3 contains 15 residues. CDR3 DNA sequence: TGCGCCAGCAGCTTATACAGGGCCAGCAATCAGCCCCAGCATTTT. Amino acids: CASSLYRASNQPQHF.

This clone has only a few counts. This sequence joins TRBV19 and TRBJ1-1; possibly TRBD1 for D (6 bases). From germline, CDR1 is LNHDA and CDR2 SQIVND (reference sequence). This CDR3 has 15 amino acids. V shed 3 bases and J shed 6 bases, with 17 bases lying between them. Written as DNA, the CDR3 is TGTGCCAGTAGTATTGGGGGGGGGCGTGGACCTGAAGCTTTCTTT. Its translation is CASSIGGGRGPEAFF.

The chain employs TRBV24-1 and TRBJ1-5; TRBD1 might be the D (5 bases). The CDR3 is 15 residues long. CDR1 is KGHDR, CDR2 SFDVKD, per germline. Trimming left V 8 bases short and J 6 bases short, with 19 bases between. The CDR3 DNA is TGTGCCACCATGGAAGCGGGGGAGGGGAGTCAGCCCCAGCATTTT. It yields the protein CATMEAGEGSQPQHF.

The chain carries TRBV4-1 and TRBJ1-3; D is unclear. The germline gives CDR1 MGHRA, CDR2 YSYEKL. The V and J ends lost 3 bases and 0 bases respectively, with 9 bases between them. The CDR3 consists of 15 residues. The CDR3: CASSHNLGSGNTIYF. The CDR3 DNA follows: TGCGCCAGCAGCCATAACCTCGGCTCTGGAAACACCATATATTTT.

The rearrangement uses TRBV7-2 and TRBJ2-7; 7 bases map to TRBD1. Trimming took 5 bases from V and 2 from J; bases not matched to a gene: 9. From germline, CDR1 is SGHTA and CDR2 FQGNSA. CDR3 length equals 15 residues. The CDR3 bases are TGTGCCAGCAGCCCCCCGACAGGGTTCGCCTACGAGCAGTACTTC. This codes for CASSPPTGFAYEQYF.

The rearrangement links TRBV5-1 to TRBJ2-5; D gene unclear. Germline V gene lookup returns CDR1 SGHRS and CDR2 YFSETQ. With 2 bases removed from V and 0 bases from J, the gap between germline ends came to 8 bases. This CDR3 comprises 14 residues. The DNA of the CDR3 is TGCGCCAGCAGCTTTTCTTATGACCAAGAGACCCAGTACTTC. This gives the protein CASSFSYDQETQYF.